This T cell receptor beta chain comes out of a study of long-term antiretroviral therapy in people with HIV. The wider study: The 2015 immediate-ART recommendation came about a decade after the earliest samples.

The study's findings and limits: Adherence to ART, viral resistance and therapy changes lacked any data. HIV repertoires covered narrower CDR3 length ranges than controls did.

Survey level was the resolution at which the v3.0 immunoSEQ assay ran. Sequencing was performed with immunoSEQ multiplex PCR; in TCRdb, only in-frame clones are kept and a portion is missing. Here the sample spans over 40,000 clones, roughly 96% being singletons. This clone was seen just once. Its antigen is not known. V trimming: 6 bases; J trimming: 4 bases; junction bases outside the gene matches: 10. The CDR3 runs to 16 residues. Germline CDR1 reads LNHDA; CDR2 reads SQIVND (reference sequence). This clonotype was sampled from a woman aged 45-65 years with HIV. This chain connects TRBV19 to TRBJ2-5; 11 bases agree with TRBD2. The material was unsorted PBMCs, obtained 3.7 years after starting antiretroviral therapy. The CDR3 here is CASRGRASGGTETQYF. The CDR3 bases are TGTGCCAGTAGGGGGAGGGCTAGCGGGGGGACAGAGACCCAGTACTTC.